This T cell receptor beta chain was sequenced in a study of shared clonotypes between healthy human individuals. Germline CDR1 reads SQVTM; CDR2 reads ANQGSEA. V shed 4 bases and J shed 2 bases, with 9 bases lying between them. The CDR3 has 13 residues. This clone was observed once. Only in-frame clones appear in the TCRdb table, and some are missing; sequencing was by immunoSEQ multiplex PCR. The data hold a few hundred thousand clones, with 95% to 98% observed a single time. The sequence came from a woman younger than 45 in good health. Sample: naive CD4+ T cells sorted from blood. This sample's subset: CD45RA+ positively selected. The chain combines TRBV29-1 with TRBJ2-1; D call uncertain. Here the CDR3 DNA reads TGCAGCGTTGCATCTGTAGCCTACAATGAGCAGTTCTTC. It encodes CSVASVAYNEQFF.